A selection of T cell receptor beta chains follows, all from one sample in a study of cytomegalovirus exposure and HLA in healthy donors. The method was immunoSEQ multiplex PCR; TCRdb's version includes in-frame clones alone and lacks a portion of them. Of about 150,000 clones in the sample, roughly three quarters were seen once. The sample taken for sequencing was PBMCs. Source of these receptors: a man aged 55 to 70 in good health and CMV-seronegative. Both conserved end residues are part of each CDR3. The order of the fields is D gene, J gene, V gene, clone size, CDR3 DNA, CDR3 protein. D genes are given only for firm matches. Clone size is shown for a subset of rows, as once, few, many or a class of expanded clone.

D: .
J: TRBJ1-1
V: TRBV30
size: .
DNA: TGTGCCTGGGGGGCCCGCGGTGGAGCTTTCTTT
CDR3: CAWGARGGAFF

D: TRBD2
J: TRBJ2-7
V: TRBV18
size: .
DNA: TGTGCCAGCGCCGAGGTAGCGGGAGCAGAGTACTTC
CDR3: CASAEVAGAEYF

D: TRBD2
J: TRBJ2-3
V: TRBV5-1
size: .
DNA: TGCGCCAGCAGCTTGCCGGGACTAGCGGACACAGATACGCAGTATTTT
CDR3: CASSLPGLADTDTQYF

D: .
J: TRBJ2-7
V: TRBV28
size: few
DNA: TGTGCCAGCAGTCCGCTCCGGAGGAGAGGGTACGAGCAGTACTTC
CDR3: CASSPLRRRGYEQYF

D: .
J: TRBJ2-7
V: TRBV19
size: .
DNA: TGTGCCAGTAGTATGAGAGATCGCTCGTCCGAGCAGTACTTC
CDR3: CASSMRDRSSEQYF

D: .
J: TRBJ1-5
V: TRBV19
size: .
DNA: TGTGCCAGTAGTATGCCGGGAATGAAGTGGCCCCAGCATTTT
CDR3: CASSMPGMKWPQHF

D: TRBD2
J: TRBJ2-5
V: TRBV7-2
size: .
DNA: TGTGCCAGCAGCTCCGGGACTAGCGGGAGTGGACAAGAGACCCAGTACTTC
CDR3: CASSSGTSGSGQETQYF

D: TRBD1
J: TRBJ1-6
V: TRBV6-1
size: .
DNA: TGTGCCAGCAGCGAATTTACGGGACAGGGAATTAATTCACCCCTCCACTTT
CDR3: CASSEFTGQGINSPLHF

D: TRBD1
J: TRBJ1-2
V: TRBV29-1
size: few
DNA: TGCAGCGTTGCTAGGGACAGGGGCGATGGCTACACCTTC
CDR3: CSVARDRGDGYTF

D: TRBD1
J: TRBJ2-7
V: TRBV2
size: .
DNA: TGTGCCAGCAGTGGAGGGGGCGGCTCCTACGAGCAGTACTTC
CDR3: CASSGGGGSYEQYF

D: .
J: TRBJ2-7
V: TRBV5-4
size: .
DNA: TGTGCCAGCAGCCATACCGGAGGGCGTGAGCAGTACTTC
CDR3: CASSHTGGREQYF

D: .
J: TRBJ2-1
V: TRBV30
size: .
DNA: TGTGCCTGGAGTGTAAGGGGGGGGCTCGAACAGTTCTTC
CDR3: CAWSVRGGLEQFF

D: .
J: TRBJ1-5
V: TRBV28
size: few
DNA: TGTGCCAGCAGTTTAGGGCAGTACCTTCAGCCCCAGCATTTT
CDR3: CASSLGQYLQPQHF

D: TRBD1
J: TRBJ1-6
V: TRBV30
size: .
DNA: TGTGCCTGGAGTCCGGGACAGGGGGCGCGGAATTCACCCCTCCACTTT
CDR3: CAWSPGQGARNSPLHF

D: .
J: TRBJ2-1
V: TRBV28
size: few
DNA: TGTGCCACTATGCTTCTAGCCAACTCCTACAATGAGCAGTTCTTC
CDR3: CATMLLANSYNEQFF